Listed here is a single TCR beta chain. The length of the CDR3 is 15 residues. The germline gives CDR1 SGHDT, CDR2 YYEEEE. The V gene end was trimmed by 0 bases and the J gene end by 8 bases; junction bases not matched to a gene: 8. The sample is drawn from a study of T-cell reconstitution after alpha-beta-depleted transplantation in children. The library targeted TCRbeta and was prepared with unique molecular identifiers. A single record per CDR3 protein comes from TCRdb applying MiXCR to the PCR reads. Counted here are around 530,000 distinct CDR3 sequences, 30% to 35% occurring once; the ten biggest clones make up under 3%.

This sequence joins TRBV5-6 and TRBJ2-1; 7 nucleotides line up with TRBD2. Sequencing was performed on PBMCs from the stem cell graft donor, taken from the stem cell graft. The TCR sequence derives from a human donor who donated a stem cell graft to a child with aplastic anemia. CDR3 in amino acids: CASSLDAGAFDEQFF. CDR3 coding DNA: TGTGCCAGCAGCTTGGATGCGGGAGCATTTGATGAGCAGTTCTTC.